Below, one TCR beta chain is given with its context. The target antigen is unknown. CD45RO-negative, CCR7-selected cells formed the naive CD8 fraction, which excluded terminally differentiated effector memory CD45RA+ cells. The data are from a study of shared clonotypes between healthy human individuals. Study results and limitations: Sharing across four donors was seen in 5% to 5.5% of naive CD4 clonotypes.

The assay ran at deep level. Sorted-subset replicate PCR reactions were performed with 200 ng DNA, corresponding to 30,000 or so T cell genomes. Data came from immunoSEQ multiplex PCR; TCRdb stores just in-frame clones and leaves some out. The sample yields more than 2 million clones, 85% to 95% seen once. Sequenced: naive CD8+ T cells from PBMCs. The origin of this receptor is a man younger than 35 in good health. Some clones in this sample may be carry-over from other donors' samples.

In DNA form, the CDR3 reads TGTGCCAGCAGTTCCCCCGTAGGTTCCGGGGAGCTGTTTTTT. Its protein product is CASSSPVGSGELFF. The rearrangement uses TRBV27 and TRBJ2-2; D gene unclear. Germline V lookup: CDR1 MNHEY, CDR2 SMNVEV (reference sequence). The CDR3 runs to 14 residues. Trimming left V 4 bases short and J 6 bases short, with 12 bases between.